A single sample is the source of the 10 T cell receptor beta chains below, sequenced in a study of response to subunit inactivated influenza vaccine. TCRdb reprocessed the RT-PCR reads with MiXCR, giving one entry per CDR3 protein. The top ten clones hold around 10% of a sample with roughly 700,000 distinct CDR3 sequences, approximately 15% of them seen once. The sample in question was PBMCs from blood, obtained approximately 13 days after vaccination. These receptors all come from a man over 45 who received an inactivated influenza vaccine.

The rearrangement joins TRBV12-3 or TRBV12-4 to TRBJ2-1; 14 bases are shared with TRBD2. The CDR3 has 14 residues. The trim removed 6 bases at V and 7 bases at J, leaving 2 bases unmatched. The CDR3 DNA reads TGTGCCAGCAGCGGACTAGCGGGAGGAAATGAGCAGTTCTTC. This translates into CASSGLAGGNEQFF.

This clonotype came up a few times. The V call is TRBV20-1, the J call TRBJ2-5; 9 positions match TRBD2. The CDR3 consists of 14 residues. V lost 3 bases, J lost 5 bases, and 7 bases stayed unmatched. Germline V gives CDR1 DFQATT, CDR2 SNEGSKA (reference sequence). The CDR3 reads CSASRAGGPETQYF. CDR3 DNA sequence: TGCAGTGCTAGCCGAGCGGGGGGCCCGGAGACCCAGTACTTC.

This clonotype was seen only a few times. The chain joins TRBV29-1 to TRBJ2-7; 10 bases align to TRBD2. V trimming: 7 bases; J trimming: 3 bases; junction bases outside the gene matches: 18. Germline values: CDR1 SQVTM, CDR2 ANQGSEA. This CDR3 spans 17 amino acids. CDR3 loop: CSAPRDLAGVLNYEQYF. The CDR3, as DNA: TGCAGCGCCCCTCGAGATCTAGCGGGAGTTCTAAACTACGAGCAGTACTTC.

This chain joins TRBV2 and TRBJ2-5; perhaps TRBD2 as D (6 bases). CDR1 SNHLY and CDR2 FYNNEI come from the germline V gene. Deletions cut 5 bases from V and 5 bases from J, with 18 bases between. The CDR3 is 15 residues long. The chain's CDR3 is CASSIGLLSAETQYF. CDR3 in DNA: TGTGCCAGCAGTATCGGACTATTAAGCGCGGAGACCCAGTACTTC. Combining the CDR3 with reference TRBV2 and TRBJ2-5 gives the whole variable domain EPEVTQTPSHQVTQMGQEVILRCVPISNHLYFYWYRQILGQKVEFLVSFYNNEISEKSEIFDDQFSVERPDGSNFTLKIRSTKLEDSAMYFCASSIGLLSAETQYFGPGTRLLVL.

This clonotype was picked up a small number of times. The chain carries TRBV14 and TRBJ2-1; weak D call: TRBD2 (5 bases). Per the germline V gene, CDR1 is SGHDN and CDR2 is FVKESK. The CDR3 covers 15 residues. V was pared by 2 bases and J by 2 bases, with 10 bases between. The CDR3 here is CASSQRVGAYNEQFF. CDR3 coding DNA: TGTGCCAGCAGCCAACGGGTCGGGGCCTACAATGAGCAGTTCTTC. Full variable domain (remainder filled in from reference TRBV14 and TRBJ2-1): EAGVTQFPSHSVIEKGQTVTLRCDPISGHDNLYWYRRVMGKEIKFLLHFVKESKQDESGMPNNRFLAERTGGTYSTLKVQPAELEDSGVYFCASSQRVGAYNEQFFGPGTRLTVL.

This clonotype was detected only a few times. CDR3 coding DNA: TGCAGTGCTACCGGGACTAGCGGGGCTAGCACAGATACGCAGTATTTT. This gives the protein CSATGTSGASTDTQYF. This rearrangement joins TRBV20-1 to TRBJ2-3; 13 positions match TRBD2. Per the germline V gene, CDR1 is DFQATT and CDR2 is SNEGSKA (reference sequence). V shed 4 bases and J 0 bases; nucleotides not matched to a gene: 4. CDR3 length equals 16 residues.

The chain has TRBV5-5 and TRBJ2-3; maybe TRBD2 (6 bases). The germline V gene has CDR1 SGHKS and CDR2 YYEKEE (reference sequence). The CDR3 consists of 14 residues. V lost 4 bases and J lost 4, with 13 bases in between. CDR3 DNA: TGTGCCAGCAGCCGACTAGGGGTGGCAGATACGCAGTATTTT. Residues: CASSRLGVADTQYF.

This clonotype has a count of ten or more. The rearrangement links TRBV7-2 to TRBJ2-3, with 8 bases aligning to TRBD2. Germline lookup yields CDR1 SGHTA and CDR2 FQGNSA. The V gene end was trimmed by 7 bases and the J gene end by 1 base; junction bases not matched to a gene: 1. CDR3 size: 13 residues. CDR3 in amino acids: CASNGGGTDTQYF. The CDR3 DNA is TGTGCCAGCAACGGGGGGGGCACAGATACGCAGTATTTT.

This clonotype was observed a handful of times. The V and J genes are TRBV11-2 and TRBJ1-6; 8 nucleotides agree with TRBD1. CDR3 length: 15 amino acids. CDR1 is SGHAT, CDR2 FQNNGV, per germline. Germline trimming cut 3 bases from V and 7 bases from J; bases unmatched to any gene: 5. In DNA, the CDR3 is TGTGCCAGCAGCTTTGCAGGGGGCTCGAATTCACCCCTCCACTTT. It codes for CASSFAGGSNSPLHF. The full variable domain, with the rest looked up from reference TRBV11-2 and TRBJ1-6, is EAGVAQSPRYKIIEKRQSVAFWCNPISGHATLYWYQQILGQGPKLLIQFQNNGVVDDSQLPKDRFSAERLKGVDSTLKIQPAKLEDSAVYLCASSFAGGSNSPLHFGNGTRLTVT.

This clonotype was found many times. The chain is built from TRBV5-1 and TRBJ1-2; the D is unclear. Germline V gene data show CDR1 as SGHRS and CDR2 as YFSETQ. The CDR3 extends over 14 amino acids. The V end was cut by 0 bases, the J end by 4 bases, with 10 bases between. The DNA of the CDR3 is TGCGCCAGCAGCTTGGGAGCAGCCTTCTATGGCTACACCTTC. Residues: CASSLGAAFYGYTF.